The next 14 T cell receptor beta chains were all read from a single sample in a study of blood T cell repertoires in COVID-19. The protocol was immunoSEQ multiplex PCR, while the TCRdb copy is restricted to in-frame clones and leaves out a portion. Of roughly 100,000 clones in the sample, roughly 80% were seen once. The sample was peripheral blood. The receptors come from a man between 65 and 85 years old with active or convalescent COVID-19.

The rearrangement uses TRBV6-6 and TRBJ2-7; TRBD1 matches 9 bases. V lost 6 bases, J lost 5 bases, and 11 bases stayed unmatched. Germline lookup yields CDR1 MNHNY and CDR2 SVGAGI (reference sequence). This CDR3 is built from 15 residues. CDR3 sequence: CASSRGQGSRNEQYF. DNA for the CDR3: TGTGCCAGCAGCCGGGGACAGGGTAGTCGGAACGAGCAGTACTTC.

This clone was detected once. The rearrangement joins TRBV18 to TRBJ1-5; 7 bases fit TRBD1. This CDR3 comprises 14 residues. With V trimmed by 0 bases and J by 5 bases, 1 base remained unmatched. CDR1 is KGHSH and CDR2 is LQKENI in the germline V gene. DNA for the CDR3: TGTGCCAGCTCACCACCAGGGGGCGATCAGCCCCAGCATTTT. Translating it yields CASSPPGGDQPQHF.

The gene calls are TRBV7-3 and TRBJ1-3; TRBD1 is a possible D gene (6 bases). The CDR3 runs to 18 residues. Germline V CDR1 and CDR2: SGHTA, FQGTGA. V lost 1 base, J lost 4 bases, and 20 bases lay in between. The CDR3 loop reads CASSLKGSRGYKGNTIYF. As DNA, the CDR3 is TGTGCCAGCAGCTTAAAGGGGAGCAGGGGTTACAAGGGAAACACCATATATTTT.

The chain employs TRBV19 and TRBJ1-5, with D possibly being TRBD1 (5 bases). The V end was cut by 9 bases, the J end by 5 bases, with 14 bases between. Germline CDR1 LNHDA, CDR2 SQIVND (reference sequence). This CDR3 is 13 amino acids long. The DNA for the CDR3 is TGTGCCAGCAACCCCAGGGAATATCAGCCCCAGCATTTT. This translates into CASNPREYQPQHF.

The chain recombines TRBV12-5 with TRBJ1-2, with D possibly being TRBD1 (5 bases). This CDR3 comprises 16 residues. With 1 base removed from V and 5 bases from J, the gap between germline ends came to 17 bases. Germline-derived CDR1 and CDR2 are LGHNT and FRNRAP. CDR3 in amino acids: CASGLGSRTGGYGYTF. CDR3 coding DNA: TGTGCTAGTGGTTTGGGCTCGAGGACGGGGGGGTATGGCTACACCTTC.

The V gene is TRBV5-1, the J gene TRBJ2-3; possibly TRBD2 for D (6 bases). CDR1 and CDR2 (germline): SGHRS, YFSETQ. The CDR3 sequence is 15 residues long. Trimming cost V 0 bases and J 3 bases, with 11 bases left between them. This CDR3 is CASSLVSGRTDTQYF. The CDR3 DNA reads TGCGCCAGCAGCTTGGTTTCAGGGAGGACAGATACGCAGTATTTT.

The chain recombines TRBV28 with TRBJ1-5; 7 nucleotides align to TRBD1. Germline V gives CDR1 MDHEN, CDR2 SYDVKM. Trimming cost V 1 base and J 0 bases; bases outside gene matches: 18. The CDR3 spans 21 residues. The CDR3 here is CASSLSPGAQGEIYSNQPQHF. Here the CDR3 DNA reads TGTGCCAGCAGTTTATCCCCCGGTGCGCAGGGGGAGATATATAGCAATCAGCCCCAGCATTTT.

The V call is TRBV11-2, the J call TRBJ2-7; 9 positions match TRBD2. CDR1 SGHAT and CDR2 FQNNGV come from the germline V gene. This CDR3 is 15 amino acids long. Germline trimming cut 6 bases from V and 0 bases from J; bases unmatched to any gene: 6. The CDR3 region is CASSFSGGYSYEQYF. As DNA, the CDR3 is TGTGCCAGCAGTTTCAGCGGGGGGTACTCCTACGAGCAGTACTTC.

The chain links TRBV6-5 to TRBJ1-3, with 10 positions matching TRBD1. V trimming: 2 bases; J trimming: 8 bases; junction bases outside the gene matches: 9. This CDR3 contains 16 residues. Germline CDR1 and CDR2: MNHEY and SVGAGI. The CDR3 DNA follows: TGTGCCAGCAGTTACCGAAATCCGGGACAGGGGCACACCATATATTTT. Translation gives CASSYRNPGQGHTIYF.

The chain employs TRBV5-1 and TRBJ1-4; no clear D gene. Per the germline V gene, CDR1 is SGHRS and CDR2 is YFSETQ. The CDR3 covers 16 residues. Trimming removed 0 bases from V and 0 bases from J, with 9 bases in between. This CDR3 is CASSLGPGTTNEKLFF. CDR3 coding DNA: TGCGCCAGCAGCTTGGGCCCGGGGACAACTAATGAAAAACTGTTTTTT.

As for this clone: Other DNA sequences in this specimen translate into the identical CDR3. V is TRBV19 and J is TRBJ1-6; 10 nucleotides agree with TRBD1. This CDR3 has 14 residues. V was clipped by 5 bases and J by 7 bases; unmatched bases: 2. The germline V gene encodes CDR1 LNHDA and CDR2 SQIVND (reference sequence). The CDR3 nucleotides read TGTGCCAGTAGTGCGGGACAGGGGAATTCACCCCTCCACTTT. Its translation: CASSAGQGNSPLHF.

The chain uses TRBV2 and TRBJ1-4; D is unresolved. Looked up from germline, CDR1 is SNHLY and CDR2 is FYNNEI. The ends were cut back, 9 bases at V and 2 bases at J, with 10 bases in the middle. The CDR3 runs 13 residues. The CDR3 loop is CASKTETNEKLFF. The CDR3 region has the DNA TGTGCCAGTAAGACTGAGACTAATGAAAAACTGTTTTTT.

Only one count was recorded for this clone. The chain has TRBV9 and TRBJ2-2; D remains ambiguous. This CDR3 has 16 residues. The V end lost 1 base, the J end lost 4 bases, and 14 bases lay between the germline ends. CDR1 and CDR2 from the germline V gene are SGDLS and YYNGEE. CDR3: CASSVNGSFSTGELFF. In DNA form, the CDR3 reads TGTGCCAGCAGCGTAAACGGTAGCTTTAGCACCGGGGAGCTGTTTTTT.

The J gene is TRBJ2-1, the V gene TRBV5-1; 7 nucleotides agree with TRBD1. CDR3 length equals 14 residues. Germline trimming cut 2 bases from V and 8 bases from J; bases unmatched to any gene: 7. Germline CDR1 and CDR2: SGHRS and YFSETQ. CDR3 nucleotides: TGCGCCAGCAGCTTCGGACAGGTTGGGGATGAGCAGTTCTTC. Protein: CASSFGQVGDEQFF. Full variable domain (outside the CDR3, taken from reference TRBV5-1 and TRBJ2-1): KAGVTQTPRYLIKTRGQQVTLSCSPISGHRSVSWYQQTPGQGLQFLFEYFSETQRNKGNFPGRFSGRQFSNSRSEMNVSTLELGDSALYLCASSFGQVGDEQFFGPGTRLTVL.